This T cell receptor (beta chain) was found in a study of response to subunit inactivated influenza vaccine. CDR3 length: 15 residues. The germline V gene has CDR1 SGHTA and CDR2 FQGNSA. V lost 2 bases and J lost 5, with 15 bases in between. TCRdb re-analysed the RT-PCR reads in MiXCR, keeping a single row per CDR3 protein. The profile shows hundreds of thousands of distinct CDR3 sequences, 25% of them singletons. The sample holds a few counts of this clonotype. The antigen remains unidentified. Findings and limits, study-wide: That few new T cells are recruited by each seasonal influenza vaccination was the authors' suggestion.

The sequence came from a man in his fifties or sixties who received an inactivated influenza vaccine. This chain uses TRBV7-2 with TRBJ2-5; no definite D call. The input for sequencing was CD4+ T cells sorted from PBMCs, taken 5 days after vaccination. CDR3 bases: TGTGCCAGCAGCTTAACGTTAATGTCGTACGAGACCCAGTACTTC. It translates to CASSLTLMSYETQYF.